One and the same sample provided the 15 T cell receptor beta chains below, sequenced in a study of tumor-infiltrating lymphocytes in primary liver carcinoma. The input was roughly 0.5 ug total RNA; TCR beta cDNA was made from it with a constant-region primer. Three rounds of nested multiplex PCR with slightly modified ARM-PCR produced TCR beta libraries. In the first two PCR rounds, TRBV1-TRBV30 forward primers were paired with a C-beta reverse primer, and each round lasted about 9 cycles. MiXCR, applied by TCRdb to the multiplex PCR reads, yields one record per CDR3 protein. The data show some 120,000 distinct CDR3 sequences, about 68% seen once. Co-extracting RNA and DNA was done with roughly 17-33 mg of unsorted bulk tissue as input. What was sequenced was liver tumor tissue from sampling region 1. The subset is: tumor region T1, superior pole. Receptors originate from a woman aged 60-75 years with primary liver carcinoma and hepatitis B virus infection.

On this clonotype itself: A much larger clone lies one base from this, so it may be a read error. V and J are TRBV4-1 and TRBJ1-1; D is undetermined. In germline, CDR1 is MGHRA, CDR2 YSYEKL. The CDR3 is 13 residues long. CDR3 coding DNA: TGCGCCAGCAGCCAACGGTTGAACATTGAAGCTTTCTTT. Translated, it gives CASSQRLNIEAFF.

J is TRBJ1-6 and V is TRBV6-5, with D uncertain. V dropped 4 bases and J dropped 10 bases, with 17 bases sitting between them. The germline V gene has CDR1 MNHEY and CDR2 SVGAGI. This CDR3 comprises 15 residues. The CDR3 DNA reads as TGTGCCAGCAGTTGCTCTGGGAGTGTCGGATCACCCCTCCACTTT. Amino acid sequence: CASSCSGSVGSPLHF.

Comments on this clonotype: This sequence may be a read error, since a much larger clone differs from it by one base. The V call is TRBV1, the J call TRBJ2-2; whether TRBD2, the table's D call, matches the DNA was not checked. TRBV1 constitutes a pseudogene. This CDR3 comprises 17 residues. The CDR3 is CTSSSLGGGLNTGEPFF. Written as DNA, the CDR3 is TGCACCAGCAGTTCTCTCGGCGGAGGGCTAAACACCGGGGAGCCGTTTTTT.

A remark on this clonotype: One junction end disagrees with the germline gene, perhaps due to a read error. Here the CDR3 DNA reads TGCGCCAGCAACACCGGGACTAGCGGGAGCACGGATACGCAGTATTTT. Amino acids: CASNTGTSGSTDTQYF. The V call is TRBV5-1, the J call TRBJ2-3; the match to TRBD2 covers 14 bases. Germline V gene sequence: CDR1 SGHRS, CDR2 YFSETQ. The CDR3 spans 16 residues.

As for this clonotype: A junction end diverges from the germline sequence, so it may reflect a read error. V and J are TRBV7-9 and TRBJ1-3; maybe TRBD1 (5 bases). This CDR3 is built from 12 residues. Germline V gives CDR1 SEHNR, CDR2 FQNEAQ (reference sequence). The CDR3 DNA sequence: TGTGCGGTGGGGCTCTCTGGAAACATCATATATTTT. It codes for CAVGLSGNIIYF.

The sample holds a few counts of this clonotype. A much larger clone differs from this one at a single base, so this may be a read error. This chain uses TRBV6-5 with TRBJ2-3, with 8 bases that match TRBD1. Germline V CDR1 and CDR2: MNHEY, SVGAGI. The CDR3 extends over 15 amino acids. The J segment lost 4 bases and the V segment lost 2 bases, leaving 5 bases of the junction unmatched. The CDR3 nucleotides are TGTGCCAGCAGTTACGGGGCAGGGGGCGCAGATACGCAGTATTTT. Protein: CASSYGAGGADTQYF.

As for this clonotype: This may be a read error: a much more frequent sequence differs by one nucleotide. Given the absence of the conserved phenylalanine or tryptophan at the CDR3 end, a read error is likely. The rearrangement links TRBV29-1 to TRBJ2-3, with TRBD2 matching over 7 bases. Germline V gene sequence: CDR1 SQVTM, CDR2 ANQGSEA. V shed 3 bases and J 4 bases; nucleotides not matched to a gene: 7. This CDR3 has 14 residues. This CDR3 reads CSVDNAGVADTQYL. CDR3 coding DNA: TGCAGCGTTGACAACGCGGGAGTGGCAGATACGCAGTATTTA.

About this clonotype itself: It may be a read error: a sequence one base away is much more abundant. This sequence joins TRBV4-2 and TRBJ2-7; D ambiguous. The germline gives CDR1 LGHNA, CDR2 YNFKEQ. The length of the CDR3 is 16 residues. V was clipped by 0 bases and J by 0 bases, with 12 bases between them. The CDR3 is CASSQDQVSNSYEQYF. The CDR3 nucleotides read TGTGCCAGCAGCCAAGATCAGGTGTCAAACTCCTACGAGCAGTACTTC.

Points on this clonotype: An end of the junction differs from the germline gene, which may be a read error. The V gene is TRBV11-2, the J gene TRBJ1-4, with D unclear. Germline V gene lookup returns CDR1 SGHAT and CDR2 FQNNGV. The CDR3 totals 14 residues. The DNA for the CDR3 is TGTGCCAGCAGCCCCGACGGGTTGAATGAAAAACTATTTTTT. As protein: CASSPDGLNEKLFF. The whole variable domain, remainder taken from reference TRBV11-2 and TRBJ1-4, is EAGVAQSPRYKIIEKRQSVAFWCNPISGHATLYWYQQILGQGPKLLIQFQNNGVVDDSQLPKDRFSAERLKGVDSTLKIQPAKLEDSAVYLCASSPDGLNEKLFFGSGTQLSVL.

This clonotype has a count of ten or more. The rearrangement joins TRBV11-3 to TRBJ1-6, with a tentative D call TRBD1 (5 bases). The CDR3 runs to 15 residues. V lost 3 bases to trimming and J lost 7 bases, with 13 bases between them. Germline lookup yields CDR1 SGHNT and CDR2 YENEEA. The CDR3: CASSFSLRDNSPLHF. CDR3 coding DNA: TGTGCCAGCAGCTTCTCTTTACGGGACAATTCACCCCTCCACTTT.

This chain connects TRBV30 to TRBJ1-5, with no clear D. The CDR3 spans 16 residues. V gave up 2 bases and J gave up 1 base, with 15 bases separating them. Per germline, CDR1 GTSNPN and CDR2 SVGIG (reference sequence). CDR3 residues: CAWSRFGPESNQPQHF. CDR3 DNA sequence: TGTGCCTGGAGTAGGTTCGGACCAGAGAGCAATCAGCCCCAGCATTTT.

In the case of this clonotype: At one boundary the junction diverges from the germline segment, which might be a read error. The chain is built from TRBV6-1 and TRBJ2-1; D is unresolved. The CDR3 totals 15 residues. Germline values: CDR1 MNHNS, CDR2 SASEGT. The CDR3 DNA sequence: TGTGCCAGCAGTAAGGACCCAAACTCCTGCAATGAACAGTTCTTC. Amino acids: CASSKDPNSCNEQFF.

Note on this clonotype: This may be a read error: a much more frequent sequence differs by one nucleotide. J is TRBJ1-1 and V is TRBV14; TRBD1 aligns across 9 bases. Germline V lookup: CDR1 SGHDN, CDR2 FVKESK. The CDR3 runs 14 residues. CDR3 coding DNA: TGTGCCAGCAGCAAGGGACAGGGAAACACTGAAACTTTCTTT. Translating gives CASSKGQGNTETFF.

Turning to this clonotype: The final CDR3 position lacks the conserved phenylalanine or tryptophan, pointing to a likely read error. Because the CDR3's place on the DNA is in doubt, the DNA is left out and the CDR3 is given as listed by TCRdb. The V and J genes are TRBV29-1 and TRBJ2-1; TRBD1 was called by the table and not checked on the DNA. Inclusive of both ends, the CDR3 amounts to 15 amino acids. Germline V lookup: CDR1 SQVTM, CDR2 ANQGSEA. CDR3: CSVEDTGGLYNEQFI.

In this sample, this clonotype is large. Given the absence of the conserved phenylalanine or tryptophan at the CDR3 end, a read error is likely. The DNA is left out, because the CDR3 cannot be placed on it with certainty; the CDR3 is given as TCRdb lists it. The chain has TRBV11-2 and TRBJ2-7; TRBD2 was called by the table and not checked on the DNA. The germline V gene encodes CDR1 SGHAT and CDR2 FQNNGV. The CDR3 length is 11 residues, termini included. CDR3 in amino acids: CASSSASSLEY.